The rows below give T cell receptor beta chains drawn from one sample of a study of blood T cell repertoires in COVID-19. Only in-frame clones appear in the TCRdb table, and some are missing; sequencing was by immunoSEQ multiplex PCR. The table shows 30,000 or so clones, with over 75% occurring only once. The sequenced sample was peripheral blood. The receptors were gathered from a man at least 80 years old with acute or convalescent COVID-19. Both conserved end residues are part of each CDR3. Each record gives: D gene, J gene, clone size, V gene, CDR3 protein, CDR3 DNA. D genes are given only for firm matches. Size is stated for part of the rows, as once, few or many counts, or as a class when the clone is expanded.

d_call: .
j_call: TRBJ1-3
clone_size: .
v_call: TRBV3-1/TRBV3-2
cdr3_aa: CASSTGFSGNTIYF
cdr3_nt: TGTGCCAGCAGCACAGGCTTCTCTGGAAACACCATATATTTT

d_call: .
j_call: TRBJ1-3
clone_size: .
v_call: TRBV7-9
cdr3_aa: CASSLESLGVSGNTIYF
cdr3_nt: TGTGCCAGCAGCTTAGAGTCCCTGGGAGTCTCTGGAAACACCATATATTTT

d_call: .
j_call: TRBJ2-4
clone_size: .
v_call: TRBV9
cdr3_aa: CASSVGIEGPDIQYF
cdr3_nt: TGTGCCAGCAGCGTAGGAATCGAGGGTCCGGACATTCAGTACTTC

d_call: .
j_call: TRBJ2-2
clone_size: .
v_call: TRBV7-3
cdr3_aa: CASSLGTPNTGELFF
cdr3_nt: TGTGCCAGCAGCTTAGGGACACCGAACACCGGGGAGCTGTTTTTT

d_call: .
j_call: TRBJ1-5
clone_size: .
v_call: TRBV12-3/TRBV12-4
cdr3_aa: CASSVQANQPQHF
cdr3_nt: TGTGCCAGCAGTGTACAGGCCAATCAGCCCCAGCATTTT

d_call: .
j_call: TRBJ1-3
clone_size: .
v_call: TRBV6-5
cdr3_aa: CASCRGGAGNTIYF
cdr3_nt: TGTGCCAGCTGCCGAGGAGGGGCAGGAAACACCATATATTTT

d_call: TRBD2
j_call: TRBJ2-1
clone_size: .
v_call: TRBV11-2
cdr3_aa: CASSLSGDYNEQFF
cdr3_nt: TGTGCCAGCAGCTTAAGCGGGGACTACAATGAGCAGTTCTTC

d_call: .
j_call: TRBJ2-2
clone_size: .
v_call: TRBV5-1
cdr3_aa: CASSFGTGELFF
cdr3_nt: TGCGCCAGCAGCTTCGGGACCGGGGAGCTGTTTTTT

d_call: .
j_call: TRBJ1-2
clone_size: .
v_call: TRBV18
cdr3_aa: CASSPSGGGGYTF
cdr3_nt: TGTGCCAGCTCACCATCCGGCGGGGGGGGCTACACCTTC

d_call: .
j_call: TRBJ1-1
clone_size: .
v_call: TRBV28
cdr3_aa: CASSLAGIGENTEAFF
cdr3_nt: TGTGCCAGCAGTTTGGCTGGGATAGGGGAGAACACTGAAGCTTTCTTT

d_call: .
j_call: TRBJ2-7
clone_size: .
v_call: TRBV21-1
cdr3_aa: CASSKVPAGQRPREQYF
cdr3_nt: TGTGCCAGCAGCAAAGTCCCAGCCGGACAGCGCCCTCGCGAGCAGTACTTC

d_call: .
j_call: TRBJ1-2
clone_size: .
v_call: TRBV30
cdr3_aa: CAWRTGGAGGFGYTF
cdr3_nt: TGTGCCTGGAGAACCGGGGGGGCCGGGGGTTTTGGCTACACCTTC

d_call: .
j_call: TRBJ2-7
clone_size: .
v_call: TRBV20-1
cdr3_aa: CSARRTYEQYF
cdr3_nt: TGCAGTGCTAGGAGGACCTACGAGCAGTACTTC

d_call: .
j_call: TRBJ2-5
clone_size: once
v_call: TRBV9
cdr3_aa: CASSVGTAQETQYF
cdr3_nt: TGTGCCAGCAGCGTAGGGACAGCCCAGGAGACCCAGTACTTC

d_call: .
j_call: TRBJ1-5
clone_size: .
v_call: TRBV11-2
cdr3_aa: CASSPFSNQPQHF
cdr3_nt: TGTGCCAGCAGCCCCTTCAGCAATCAGCCCCAGCATTTT

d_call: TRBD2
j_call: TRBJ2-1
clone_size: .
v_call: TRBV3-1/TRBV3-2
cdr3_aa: CASSQPTGLAGVYGEQFF
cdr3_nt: TGTGCCAGCAGCCAGCCGACGGGACTAGCGGGGGTCTATGGTGAGCAGTTCTTC

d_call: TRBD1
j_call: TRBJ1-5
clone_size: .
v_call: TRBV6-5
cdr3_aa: CASTRDRGMIGPQHF
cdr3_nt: TGTGCCAGCACCCGGGACAGGGGGATGATTGGGCCCCAGCATTTT

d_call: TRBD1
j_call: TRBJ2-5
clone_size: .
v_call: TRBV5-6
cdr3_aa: CASNWDSQETQYF
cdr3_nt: TGTGCCAGCAACTGGGACAGCCAAGAGACCCAGTACTTC

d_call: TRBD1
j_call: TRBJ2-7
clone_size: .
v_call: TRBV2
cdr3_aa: CASRTGTGAYEQYF
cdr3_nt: TGTGCCAGCAGGACCGGGACAGGGGCATACGAGCAGTACTTC

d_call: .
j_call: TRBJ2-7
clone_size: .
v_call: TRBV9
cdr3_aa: CASSVVASSYEQYF
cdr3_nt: TGTGCCAGCAGCGTAGTAGCGTCTTCCTACGAGCAGTACTTC

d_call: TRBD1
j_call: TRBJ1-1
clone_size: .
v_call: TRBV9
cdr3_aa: CASSFTTGGTEAFF
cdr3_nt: TGTGCCAGCAGCTTTACTACAGGGGGCACTGAAGCTTTCTTT

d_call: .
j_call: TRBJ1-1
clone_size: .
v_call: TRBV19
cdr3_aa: CASSRGGRVRTEAFF
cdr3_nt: TGTGCCAGTAGTAGGGGGGGCAGGGTAAGGACTGAAGCTTTCTTT

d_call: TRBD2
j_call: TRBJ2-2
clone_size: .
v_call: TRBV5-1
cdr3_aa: CASSSSGEGRAGELFF
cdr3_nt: TGCGCCAGCAGCTCATCGGGGGAGGGCCGCGCCGGGGAGCTGTTTTTT

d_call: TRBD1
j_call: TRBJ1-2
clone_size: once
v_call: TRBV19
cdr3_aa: CASSLGQAAYGYTF
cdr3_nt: TGTGCCAGTAGTTTAGGACAGGCCGCCTATGGCTACACCTTC

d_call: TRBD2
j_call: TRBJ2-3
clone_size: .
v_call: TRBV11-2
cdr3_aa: CASSQGLAGGTNTQYF
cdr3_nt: TGTGCCAGCAGCCAGGGACTAGCGGGGGGGACGAATACGCAGTATTTT

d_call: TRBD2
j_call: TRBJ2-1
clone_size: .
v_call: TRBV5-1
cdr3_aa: CASIGLAGGNEQFF
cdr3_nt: TGCGCCAGCATCGGACTAGCGGGGGGTAATGAGCAGTTCTTC